Listed here are 29 T cell receptor beta chains from one sample, sequenced in a study of graft-versus-host responses after intestinal transplantation (dated by TCRdb to the early 2020s). Libraries were constructed by the immunoSEQ multiplex PCR assay. Here the immuneACCESS table is served through TCRdb, limited to in-frame sequences with V and J called. Missing clones are a known gap in these copies; in checked studies unresolved V genes cover under half, and the rest lacks a known reason. This sample is represented by 30,000 to 40,000 clones; about 94% of them were singletons. Approximately 0.76% of the sample belongs to the ten largest clones. The sample in question was PBMCs, obtained 16 days after intestinal transplant. The source is a human patient who received an intestinal transplant, so some T cells may come from the graft donor.

V usage is TRBV27 and J usage is TRBJ1-2, with D possibly matching TRBD1 (6 bases). Trimming stripped 6 bases from V and 3 bases from J, with 11 bases between. The CDR3 runs to 13 residues. Germline CDR1 is MNHEY and CDR2 is SMNVEV (reference sequence). The CDR3 region is CASRMGGDYGYTF. DNA for the CDR3: TGTGCCAGCAGAATGGGGGGCGACTATGGCTACACCTTC.

The rearrangement links TRBV6-5 to TRBJ1-1, with 8 bases lining up with TRBD1. Germline V gene sequence: CDR1 MNHEY, CDR2 SVGAGI. The V and J ends lost 5 bases and 7 bases, in that order; junction bases with no gene match: 9. The CDR3 is 14 residues long. The CDR3 DNA is TGTGCCAGCAGTGTGGGACAGGCATCCATTGAAGCTTTCTTT. Protein sequence: CASSVGQASIEAFF.

The gene calls are TRBV21-1 and TRBJ2-5; the table's D gene call, TRBD2, was not cross checked with the DNA. TRBV21-1 is a pseudogene. The CDR3 extends over 13 amino acids. This CDR3 reads CASSKPAGETQYF. In nucleotides, the CDR3 is TGTGCCAGCAGCAAACCAGCGGGGGAGACCCAGTACTTC.

V usage is TRBV27 and J usage is TRBJ2-1; D is possibly TRBD1 (6 bases). This CDR3 is built from 13 residues. The V and J ends lost 8 bases and 5 bases respectively, with 13 bases between them. Germline assignment: CDR1 MNHEY and CDR2 SMNVEV (reference sequence). This CDR3 reads CASQAPGDNEQFF. DNA of the CDR3: TGTGCCAGCCAGGCCCCAGGGGACAATGAGCAGTTCTTC.

The rearrangement links TRBV6-1 to TRBJ2-5, with TRBD1 identical over 11 bases. This CDR3 has 15 residues. CDR1 and CDR2 from the germline V gene are MNHNS and SASEGT. Trimming at V came to 4 bases and at J to 4 bases, leaving 5 bases not matched to a gene. DNA of the CDR3: TGTGCCAGCAGTGTGGAGGGACAGGGGGGAGAGACCCAGTACTTC. Amino acids: CASSVEGQGGETQYF.

The CDR3 DNA reads TGTGCCACCAGCAGAGATTGGGGACAGGGTAAATACGAGCAGTACTTC. It encodes CATSRDWGQGKYEQYF. The chain combines TRBV15 with TRBJ2-7, with 9 bases identical to TRBD1. The CDR3 contains 16 residues. Germline CDR1 LNHNV, CDR2 YYDKDF (reference sequence). The V and J ends lost 0 bases and 4 bases, in that order; junction bases with no gene match: 7.

The CDR3 here is CASYDWGQGSEAFF. The CDR3 bases are TGTGCCAGTTACGATTGGGGACAGGGATCAGAAGCTTTCTTT. The chain carries TRBV6-1 and TRBJ1-1; 9 positions match TRBD1. CDR3 length: 14 residues. V was clipped by 9 bases and J by 8 bases; unmatched bases: 13. Germline V gene data show CDR1 as MNHNS and CDR2 as SASEGT.

The sample holds one count of this clone. The rearrangement links TRBV7-9 to TRBJ2-5, with D perhaps TRBD1 (5 bases). Germline loops: CDR1 SEHNR, CDR2 FQNEAQ (reference sequence). Deletions cut 3 bases from V and 5 bases from J, with 10 bases between. The CDR3 covers 13 residues. The CDR3 region is CASSFREVETQYF. CDR3 in DNA: TGTGCCAGCAGCTTCAGGGAAGTGGAGACCCAGTACTTC.

The V gene is TRBV4-2, the J gene TRBJ1-1, with a tentative D call TRBD1 (6 bases). Trimming removed 0 bases at V and 2 bases at J, with 19 bases between. The CDR3 consists of 18 residues. Per germline, CDR1 LGHNA and CDR2 YNFKEQ. CDR3 loop: CASSQDGRTGRRNTEAFF. The CDR3 nucleotides read TGTGCCAGCAGCCAAGATGGGAGAACAGGGCGGAGAAACACTGAAGCTTTCTTT.

The chain joins TRBV7-9 to TRBJ2-2; D not certain. V lost 5 bases and J 3 bases, leaving 7 bases between the germline ends. Germline CDR1 SEHNR, CDR2 FQNEAQ (reference sequence). The CDR3 sequence is 13 residues long. The CDR3 protein is CASSLTHTGELFF. Written as DNA, the CDR3 is TGTGCCAGCAGCCTAACCCACACCGGGGAGCTGTTTTTT.

The V call is TRBV23-1, the J call TRBJ1-3; a weak D match, TRBD1 (5 bases). TRBV23-1 is an ORF, with its function uncertain. The CDR3 has 12 residues. Trimming took 8 bases from V and 8 from J, leaving 13 bases between them. In nucleotides, the CDR3 is TGCGCCAGCGGCACGCTGGGGGACACCATATATTTT. Translated, it gives CASGTLGDTIYF.

The chain couples TRBV4-1 to TRBJ1-2; weak D call: TRBD1 (5 bases). Germline CDR1 is MGHRA and CDR2 is YSYEKL. V lost 4 bases to trimming and J lost 6 bases, with 15 bases between them. CDR3 size: 14 residues. The CDR3 is CASSPGPRLDGYTF. Here the CDR3 DNA reads TGCGCCAGCAGCCCGGGACCGAGGCTCGATGGCTACACCTTC.

The CDR3 here is CATSRDLTLWNIQYF. Here the CDR3 DNA reads TGTGCCACCAGCAGAGATCTCACATTGTGGAACATTCAGTACTTC. This chain connects TRBV15 to TRBJ2-4; D uncertain. The CDR3 is 15 amino acids. Germline V CDR1 and CDR2: LNHNV, YYDKDF (reference sequence). V lost 0 bases, J lost 7 bases, and 13 bases lay in between.

This sequence joins TRBV6-5 and TRBJ2-7; 8 bases align to TRBD2. Trimming took 6 bases from V and 3 from J; bases not matched to a gene: 4. Germline V gives CDR1 MNHEY, CDR2 SVGAGI. The CDR3 spans 13 residues. In nucleotides, the CDR3 is TGTGCCAGCAGCGGACTAGCAAACTACGAGCAGTACTTC. Translating gives CASSGLANYEQYF.

V is TRBV5-1 and J is TRBJ2-5; D possibly corresponds to TRBD1 (5 bases). The DNA end lines up better with TRBJ2-7; the J call may be wrong. The CDR3 contains 13 residues. Germline V CDR1 and CDR2: SGHRS, YFSETQ. This CDR3 reads CASSLWTSYEQYF. CDR3 coding DNA: TGCGCCAGCAGCTTGTGGACATCCTACGAGCAGTACTTC.

V is TRBV7-9 and J is TRBJ2-5; D ambiguous. With 7 bases removed from V and 1 base from J, the gap between germline ends came to 4 bases. CDR1 SEHNR and CDR2 FQNEAQ come from the germline V gene (reference sequence). The CDR3 extends over 11 amino acids. CDR3 sequence (DNA): TGTGCCAGCATGTTCCAAGAGACCCAGTACTTC. Its protein is CASMFQETQYF.

The chain links TRBV27 to TRBJ2-1; TRBD2 aligns across 7 bases. Germline loops: CDR1 MNHEY, CDR2 SMNVEV (reference sequence). This CDR3 contains 17 residues. V gave up 2 bases and J gave up 0 bases; unmatched junction bases: 7. The CDR3 bases are TGTGCCAGCAGTTTACCTAGCGGCACTAGCTCCTACAATGAGCAGTTCTTC. The encoded protein is CASSLPSGTSSYNEQFF.

V gene TRBV6-6 combines with J gene TRBJ1-3; D not certain. Trimming removed 6 bases from V and 1 base from J, with 10 bases in between. CDR1 and CDR2 (germline): MNHNY, SVGAGI (reference sequence). This CDR3 comprises 14 residues. This CDR3 is CASSNGGSGNTIYF. CDR3 sequence (DNA): TGTGCCAGCAGCAACGGAGGGTCTGGAAACACCATATATTTT.

The V gene is TRBV28, the J gene TRBJ2-6; 7 nucleotides agree with TRBD1. The ends lost 5 bases at V and 0 bases at J; junction bases unmatched: 19. This CDR3 comprises 21 residues. Germline V gives CDR1 MDHEN, CDR2 SYDVKM. CDR3 bases: TGTGCCAGCAGTGTAAGCGTGTATAGGGACAGCCCTCACTCTGGGGCCAACGTCCTGACTTTC. The encoded protein is CASSVSVYRDSPHSGANVLTF.

Here the CDR3 DNA reads TGTGCCAGCAGCGGAGGCAGGGTAGATGGCTACACCTTC. As protein: CASSGGRVDGYTF. The rearrangement links TRBV5-6 to TRBJ1-2, with D maybe TRBD1 (5 bases). CDR1 is SGHDT, CDR2 YYEEEE, per germline. The V and J ends lost 4 bases and 6 bases respectively, with 13 bases between them. This CDR3 contains 13 residues.

The chain joins TRBV6-1 to TRBJ2-1, with 7 bases aligning to TRBD2. From germline, CDR1 is MNHNS and CDR2 SASEGT. Trimming cost V 1 base and J 1 base; bases outside gene matches: 4. The CDR3 spans 16 residues. The CDR3 here is CASSEVASGSYNEQFF. The CDR3, as DNA: TGTGCCAGCAGTGAAGTGGCTAGCGGTTCCTACAATGAGCAGTTCTTC.

V and J are TRBV5-6 and TRBJ2-7, with TRBD2 matching 14 bases. V gave up 4 bases and J gave up 6 bases; unmatched junction bases: 9. CDR3 length: 16 amino acids. The germline V gene has CDR1 SGHDT and CDR2 YYEEEE. The CDR3 DNA is TGTGCCAGCAGCCCGGGACTAGCGGGAGTAAACTTCGAGCAGTACTTC. This codes for CASSPGLAGVNFEQYF.

This clone was observed once. The chain joins TRBV28 to TRBJ2-7; D gene uncertain. V was trimmed by 5 bases and J by 2 bases, leaving 19 bases between them. The CDR3 is 16 amino acids. Germline loops: CDR1 MDHEN, CDR2 SYDVKM. CDR3 DNA: TGTGCCAGCAGTATCAAGTTCGGCGCTACCCCCTACGAGCAGTACTTC. It codes for CASSIKFGATPYEQYF.

The chain couples TRBV28 to TRBJ2-3; 13 positions match TRBD2. V shed 5 bases, J shed 6 bases, and the junction held 11 bases outside the gene matches. Germline V gives CDR1 MDHEN, CDR2 SYDVKM. This CDR3 region has 17 residues. CDR3 coding DNA: TGTGCCAGCAGTATCGGACTAGCGGGAGATCTCCCGGATACGCAGTATTTT. This encodes CASSIGLAGDLPDTQYF. The whole variable domain, remainder taken from reference TRBV28 and TRBJ2-3, is DVKVTQSSRYLVKRTGEKVFLECVQDMDHENMFWYRQDPGLGLRLIYFSYDVKMKEKGDIPEGYSVSREKKERFSLILESASTNQTSMYLCASSIGLAGDLPDTQYFGPGTRLTVL.

CDR3 region: CASSFQEQFF. CDR3 sequence (DNA): TGTGCCAGCAGTTTTCAGGAGCAGTTCTTC. The chain carries TRBV28 and TRBJ2-1, with D unresolved. The CDR3 sequence is 10 residues long. The V gene's germline CDR1 is MDHEN and CDR2 SYDVKM. V was clipped by 3 bases and J by 10 bases, with 4 bases between them. Supplemented by reference TRBV28 and TRBJ2-1, the full variable domain reads DVKVTQSSRYLVKRTGEKVFLECVQDMDHENMFWYRQDPGLGLRLIYFSYDVKMKEKGDIPEGYSVSREKKERFSLILESASTNQTSMYLCASSFQEQFFGPGTRLTVL.

The chain combines TRBV9 with TRBJ2-7; D perhaps matches TRBD2 (6 bases). CDR3 size: 14 residues. Germline lookup yields CDR1 SGDLS and CDR2 YYNGEE. V lost 3 bases to trimming and J lost 5 bases, with 15 bases between them. The CDR3 spells CASSAEGPMHEQYF. The CDR3 nucleotides are TGTGCCAGCAGCGCGGAGGGTCCCATGCACGAGCAGTACTTC.

The V gene is TRBV28, the J gene TRBJ1-1; TRBD1 matches 8 bases. Per the germline V gene, CDR1 is MDHEN and CDR2 is SYDVKM. The CDR3 spans 15 residues. V lost 6 bases, J lost 5 bases, and 11 bases stayed unmatched. The CDR3 here is CASSHTGQGKTEAFF. The CDR3 nucleotides read TGTGCCAGCAGCCACACAGGACAGGGTAAGACTGAAGCTTTCTTT.

The genes are TRBV7-3 and TRBJ2-1; possible D gene TRBD2, 6 bases. Trimming shortened V by 5 bases and J by 0 bases, and 11 bases separated the two germline ends. Per the germline V gene, CDR1 is SGHTA and CDR2 is FQGTGA. CDR3 size: 15 residues. The CDR3 protein is CASSGLANSYNEQFF. DNA of the CDR3: TGTGCCAGCAGCGGGCTAGCGAACTCCTACAATGAGCAGTTCTTC.

Only one count was recorded for this clone. This sequence joins TRBV13 and TRBJ2-5; D is uncertain. The V gene lost 5 bases and the J gene lost 5 bases, with 9 bases spanning the gap. The CDR3 contains 12 residues. CDR1 and CDR2 from the germline V gene are PRHDT and FYEKMQ (reference sequence). The CDR3: CASSPIRETQYF. The CDR3 nucleotides read TGTGCCAGCAGCCCAATACGTGAGACCCAGTACTTC.